This T cell receptor beta chain appears in the sequencing data of a study of blood T cell repertoires in COVID-19. Study summary: From the United States, Italy and Spain came samples of acute and convalescent COVID-19. Sources were T cells, B-cell-depleted T cells, or PBMCs; the material itself was cDNA or gDNA.

This CDR3 is 15 amino acids long. Germline CDR1 MNHEY, CDR2 SVGAGI. V was shortened by 2 bases and J by 1 base, with 11 bases between the two germline ends. Per the study methods: Reference gene primers were amplified, and this amplification served to estimate nucleated cell counts. Repertoires were generated with immunoSEQ multiplex PCR, while TCRdb's copy carries only in-frame clones and drops some. The D gene and trimming were derived from the DNA, and the V and J assignments and clone size from that table. The data show approximately 27,000 clones, around four fifths seen once. The sequence derives from a man between 70 and 80 years old with acute or convalescent COVID-19. What was sequenced was peripheral blood. The chain couples TRBV6-5 to TRBJ1-1; maybe TRBD1 (6 bases). The chain's CDR3 is CASSYQQGWNTEAFF. The CDR3, as DNA: TGTGCCAGCAGTTACCAACAGGGTTGGAACACTGAAGCTTTCTTT.